The 7 T cell receptor beta chains presented below share a single source sample, sequenced in a study of long-term antiretroviral therapy in people with HIV (dated by TCRdb to 2022 to 2024). The immunoSEQ hsTCRB v3.0 assay was used at survey level resolution for TRB variable region sequencing. Sourced from immuneACCESS, this table was stored by TCRdb with only in-frame sequences that have V and J called. A share of the clones is absent; for the studies checked, an unresolved V gene accounts for under half, and the remainder has no known explanation. For this sample there are about 28,000 clones; roughly 89% appear just once. The ten largest clonotypes hold 3.6% of the sample. This sample comprised unsorted PBMCs, obtained 1.8 years after starting antiretroviral therapy. Receptors were obtained from a woman between 18 and 29 years old with HIV.

The chain joins TRBV28 to TRBJ1-5; weak D call: TRBD1 (5 bases). V was pared by 5 bases and J by 5 bases, with 13 bases between. The germline V gene encodes CDR1 MDHEN and CDR2 SYDVKM. The CDR3 consists of 14 residues. The CDR3 here is CASSTLRQHQPQHF. The CDR3 nucleotides read TGTGCCAGCAGTACTCTTCGACAGCATCAGCCCCAGCATTTT.

For the CDR3, the DNA is TGTGCCAGCAGCTTTCGGTCTAGCGGGACCTACGAGCAGTACTTC. It is translated as CASSFRSSGTYEQYF. The V call is TRBV7-8, the J call TRBJ2-7; 9 nucleotides line up with TRBD2. Unmatched junction bases numbered 5, after V lost 3 bases and J lost 2 bases. The CDR3 totals 15 residues. Germline V lookup: CDR1 SGHVS, CDR2 FQNEAQ.

The rearrangement links TRBV5-1 to TRBJ1-1; unclear D gene. The CDR3 sequence is 11 residues long. Between the trimmed V and J ends, which lost 2 bases and 2 bases, there was a span of 1 base. Germline V gene sequence: CDR1 SGHRS, CDR2 YFSETQ. The CDR3 protein is CASSFNTEAFF. CDR3 in DNA: TGCGCCAGCAGCTTTAACACTGAAGCTTTCTTT.

This clone was counted between two and nine times. The rearrangement joins TRBV10-1 to TRBJ2-1; TRBD2 agrees at 8 bases. This CDR3 contains 12 residues. Germline assignment: CDR1 WNHNN and CDR2 SYGVQD (reference sequence). Trimming at V came to 6 bases and at J to 10 bases, leaving 5 bases not matched to a gene. The CDR3 here is CASRDPGGEQFF. DNA of the CDR3: TGCGCCAGCAGGGACCCGGGGGGGGAGCAGTTCTTC.

This rearrangement joins TRBV18 to TRBJ1-2; no firm D call. Trimming cost V 8 bases and J 5 bases, with 18 bases left between them. Per germline, CDR1 KGHSH and CDR2 LQKENI. CDR3 size: 14 residues. The CDR3 DNA sequence: TGTGCCAGCCTACTTGACACGTCGAGATATGGCTACACCTTC. Its protein is CASLLDTSRYGYTF. Looking up the rest from reference TRBV18 and TRBJ1-2 gives the full variable domain: NAGVMQNPRHLVRRRGQEARLRCSPMKGHSHVYWYRQLPEEGLKFMVYLQKENIIDESGMPKERFSAEFPKEGPSILRIQQVVRGDSAAYFCASLLDTSRYGYTFGSGTRLTVV.

V usage is TRBV5-4 and J usage is TRBJ2-5, with D tentatively TRBD1 (6 bases). There are 12 residues in the CDR3. V lost 0 bases and J 10 bases, leaving 10 bases between the germline ends. Germline CDR1 reads SGHNT; CDR2 reads YYREEE (reference sequence). CDR3 bases: TGTGCCAGCAGCTTGGACAGGGCGGTCCAGTACTTC. Protein sequence: CASSLDRAVQYF.

The CDR3 nucleotides read TGTGCCAGCAGCCCTCCTGGACTAGCGGGGGCTTACGAGCAGTACTTC. Encoded protein: CASSPPGLAGAYEQYF. The gene calls are TRBV27 and TRBJ2-7, with 13 bases identical to TRBD2. V lost 6 bases to trimming and J lost 4 bases; unmatched junction nucleotides: 9. Germline CDR1 is MNHEY and CDR2 is SMNVEV (reference sequence). There are 16 residues in the CDR3.